A single sample is the source of the 2 T cell receptor beta chains below, sequenced in a study of T cell responses to AZD1222 COVID-19 vaccine. The data were produced by immunoSEQ multiplex PCR, yet TCRdb's version contains in-frame clones alone and is incomplete. The sample records some 100,000 clones, about 83% being singletons. Sequencing was performed on peripheral blood, taken on day 0 of AZD1222 vaccination. The receptors come from an adult in good health.

The chain combines TRBV6-2 or TRBV6-3 with TRBJ1-1; 8 positions match TRBD1. CDR1 is MNHEY and CDR2 is SVGEGT in the germline V gene. Trimming took 4 bases from V and 3 from J; bases not matched to a gene: 4. The CDR3 is made up of 14 amino acids. CDR3 DNA: TGTGCCAGCAGTTTCAAGACAGGGGACACTGAAGCTTTCTTT. Translated: CASSFKTGDTEAFF.

This rearrangement joins TRBV3-1 (or the pseudogene TRBV3-2) to TRBJ1-2; D not resolved. Trimming took 2 bases from V and 6 from J, leaving 10 bases between them. Germline values: CDR1 LGHDT, CDR2 YNNKEL (reference sequence). This CDR3 region has 13 residues. The CDR3 DNA reads TGTGCCAGCAGCCAAAACAGCGAGAATGGCTACACCTTC. As protein: CASSQNSENGYTF.